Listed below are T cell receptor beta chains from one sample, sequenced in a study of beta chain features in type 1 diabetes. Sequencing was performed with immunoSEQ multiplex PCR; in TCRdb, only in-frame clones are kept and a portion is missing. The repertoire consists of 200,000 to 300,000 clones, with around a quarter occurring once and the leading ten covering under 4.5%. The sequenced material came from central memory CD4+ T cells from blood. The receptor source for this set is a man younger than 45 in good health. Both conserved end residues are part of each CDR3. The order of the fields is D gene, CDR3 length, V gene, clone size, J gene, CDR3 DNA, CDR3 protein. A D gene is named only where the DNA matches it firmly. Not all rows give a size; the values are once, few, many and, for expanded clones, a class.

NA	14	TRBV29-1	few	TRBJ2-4	TGCAGCGTTGGAGATAGATTAGCCAAAAACATTCAGTACTTC	CSVGDRLAKNIQYF
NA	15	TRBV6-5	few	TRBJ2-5	TGTGCCAGCAGTTACTCGGGGGCTCGACAAGAGACCCAGTACTTC	CASSYSGARQETQYF
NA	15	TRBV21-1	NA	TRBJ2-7	TGTGCCAGCAGCAAAGGTGGGGTAAAGTCCCACGAGCAGTACTTC	CASSKGGVKSHEQYF
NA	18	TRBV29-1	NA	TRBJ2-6	TGCAGCGTTGAAGATCGGGGAGGACGGCCCTCTGGGGCCAACGTCCTGACTTTC	CSVEDRGGRPSGANVLTF
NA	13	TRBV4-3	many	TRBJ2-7	TGCGCCAGCAGCGGGGACCGTGGCTACGAGCAGTACTTC	CASSGDRGYEQYF
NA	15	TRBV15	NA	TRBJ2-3	TGTGCCACCAGCTCACATCGGGGGCTGAAAGATACGCAGTATTTT	CATSSHRGLKDTQYF
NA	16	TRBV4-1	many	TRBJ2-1	TGCGCCAGCAGCCAAGAAGCGGTTCGATATAACAATGAGCAGTTCTTC	CASSQEAVRYNNEQFF
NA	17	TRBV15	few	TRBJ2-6	TGTGCCACCAGCAGTCCGGGGCCCTACTCTGGGGCCAACGTCCTGACTTTC	CATSSPGPYSGANVLTF
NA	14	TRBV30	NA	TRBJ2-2	TGTGCCTGGAGTAGACAGGTGAACACCGGGGAGCTGTTTTTT	CAWSRQVNTGELFF
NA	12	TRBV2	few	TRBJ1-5	TGTGCCAGCGGCGGGGAACAGCAGCCCCAGCATTTT	CASGGEQQPQHF
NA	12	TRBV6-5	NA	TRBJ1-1	TGTGCCAGCAGTCCAGGGAACACTGAAGCTTTCTTT	CASSPGNTEAFF
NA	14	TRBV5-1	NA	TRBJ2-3	TGCGCCAGCAGCCCGGACGGATCCACAGATACGCAGTATTTT	CASSPDGSTDTQYF
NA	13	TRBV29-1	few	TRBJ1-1	TGCAGCGGGATATCCGGGACGGGCACTGAAGCTTTCTTT	CSGISGTGTEAFF
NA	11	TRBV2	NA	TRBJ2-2	TGTGCCAGCAGCGGAGCCGGGGAGCTGTTTTTT	CASSGAGELFF
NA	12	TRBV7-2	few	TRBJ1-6	TGTGCCAGCAGCTTGGACTATTCACCCCTCCACTTT	CASSLDYSPLHF
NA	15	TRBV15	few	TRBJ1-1	TGTGCCACCAGCAGAGACAGGACCTTGAACACTGAAGCTTTCTTT	CATSRDRTLNTEAFF
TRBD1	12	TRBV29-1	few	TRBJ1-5	TGCAGCGCGGGACAGGCGGATCAGCCCCAGCATTTT	CSAGQADQPQHF
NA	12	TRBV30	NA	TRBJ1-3	TGTGCCTGCCGGGGGGGCGAAAACACCATATATTTT	CACRGGENTIYF
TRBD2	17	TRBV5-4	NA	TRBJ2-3	TGTGCCAGCAGTTCAGGACTAGCGGGGCCGGGTACAGATACGCAGTATTTT	CASSSGLAGPGTDTQYF
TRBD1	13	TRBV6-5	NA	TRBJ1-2	TGTGCCAGCAACCGGGGACAGGGGGATGGCTACACCTTC	CASNRGQGDGYTF
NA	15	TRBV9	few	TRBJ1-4	TGTGCCAGCAGCGTGGCCGTCGGGTGGACTGAAAAACTGTTTTTT	CASSVAVGWTEKLFF
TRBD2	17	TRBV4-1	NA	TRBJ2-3	TGCGCCAGCAGCCAAGACGGCGCGGGGGGGAACACAGATACGCAGTATTTT	CASSQDGAGGNTDTQYF
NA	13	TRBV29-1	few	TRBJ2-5	TGCAGCGCCCGGACAGGAGCGGGCGAGACCCAGTACTTC	CSARTGAGETQYF
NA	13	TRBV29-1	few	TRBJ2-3	TGCAGCGCCACAGGGACCGGCACAGATACGCAGTATTTT	CSATGTGTDTQYF
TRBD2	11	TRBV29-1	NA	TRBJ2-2	TGCAGCGCCGGGGGGGCCGGGGAGCTGTTTTTT	CSAGGAGELFF
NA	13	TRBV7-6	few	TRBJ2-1	TGTGCCAGCAGCTTAGGGGCACGCAATGAGCAGTTCTTC	CASSLGARNEQFF
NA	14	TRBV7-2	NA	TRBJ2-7	TGTGCCAGCAGCTTATTGCCGCCCAAATCCGAGCAGTACTTC	CASSLLPPKSEQYF
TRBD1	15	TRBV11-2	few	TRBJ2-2	TGTGCCAGCAGCTCCACAGGGGGAGGCACCGGGGAGCTGTTTTTT	CASSSTGGGTGELFF
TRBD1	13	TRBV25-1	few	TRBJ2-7	TGTGCCAGCACGACCGGGACAGGGGGCGAGCAGTACTTC	CASTTGTGGEQYF
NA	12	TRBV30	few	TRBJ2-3	TGTGCCTCGGAATTTGTTACAGATACGCAGTATTTT	CASEFVTDTQYF
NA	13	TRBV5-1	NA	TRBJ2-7	TGCGCCAGCAGCTTGGGAGTAGAAAGCGAGCAGTACTTC	CASSLGVESEQYF
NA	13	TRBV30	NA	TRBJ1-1	TGTGCCTGGAGTGTACTTCGGAACACTGAAGCTTTCTTT	CAWSVLRNTEAFF
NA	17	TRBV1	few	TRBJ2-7	TGCACCAGCAGCCAAGAAGAGGGACGGGACAGCTCCTACGAGCAGTACTTC	CTSSQEEGRDSSYEQYF
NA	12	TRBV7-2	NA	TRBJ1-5	TGTGCCAGCAGCCTACGAATGGGGCCCCAGCATTTT	CASSLRMGPQHF
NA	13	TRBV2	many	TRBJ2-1	TGTGCCAGCAGCAGGGGAGACTACAATGAGCAGTTCTTC	CASSRGDYNEQFF
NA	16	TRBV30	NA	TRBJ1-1	TGTGCCTGGAGTGTAGGGCGGACTGGAGGGGACTCTGAAGCTTTCTTT	CAWSVGRTGGDSEAFF
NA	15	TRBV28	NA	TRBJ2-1	TGTGCCAGCAGCCCCAACCCCAGTGCAAACAATGAGCAGTTCTTC	CASSPNPSANNEQFF
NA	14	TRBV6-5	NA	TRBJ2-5	TGTGCCAGCAGCCAAGGCCCAGCAGGAGAGACCCAGTACTTC	CASSQGPAGETQYF
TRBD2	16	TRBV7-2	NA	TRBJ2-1	TGTGCCAGCAGCCCCGGTAGCGGGAGGGCCGGCAATGAGCAGTTCTTC	CASSPGSGRAGNEQFF
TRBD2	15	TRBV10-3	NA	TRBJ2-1	TGTGCCATCAGTACCGGGACTAGCGGACCCAATGAGCAGTTCTTC	CAISTGTSGPNEQFF
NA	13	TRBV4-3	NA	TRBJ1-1	TGCGCCAGCAGCCGCCTTTTGAACACTGAAGCTTTCTTT	CASSRLLNTEAFF
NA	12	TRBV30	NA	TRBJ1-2	TGTGCCTGGAGCAGGACACGATATGGCTACACCTTC	CAWSRTRYGYTF
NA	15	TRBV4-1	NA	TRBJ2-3	TGTGCCAGCAGCCAAAACGGGGGGCGGGCAGATACGCAGTATTTT	CASSQNGGRADTQYF
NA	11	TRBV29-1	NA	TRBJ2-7	TGCAGCGTTGGGGGATACTACGAGCAGTACTTC	CSVGGYYEQYF
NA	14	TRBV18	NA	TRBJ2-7	TGTGCCAGCTCAGCGAACCGGGACACCTACGAGCAGTACTTC	CASSANRDTYEQYF
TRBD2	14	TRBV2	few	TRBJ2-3	TGTGCCAGCAGGGCTAGCGCCGGGGGGGATACGCAGTATTTT	CASRASAGGDTQYF
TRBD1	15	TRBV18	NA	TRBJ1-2	TGTGCCAGCTCACCTACCGGGACAGGAGACTATGGCTACACCTTC	CASSPTGTGDYGYTF
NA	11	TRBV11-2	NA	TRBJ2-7	TGTGCCAGCACATGGGCGAACGAGCAGTACTTC	CASTWANEQYF
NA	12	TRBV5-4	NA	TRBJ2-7	TGTGCCAGCAGCTCCAGGGTGGGCGAGCAGTACTTC	CASSSRVGEQYF
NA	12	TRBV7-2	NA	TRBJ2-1	TGTGCCAGCAGCTTAGGGAGGGGAGAGCAGTTCTTC	CASSLGRGEQFF
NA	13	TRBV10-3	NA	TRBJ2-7	TGTGCCATCACCCCCCAAGAGGTAGGCGAGCAGTACTTC	CAITPQEVGEQYF
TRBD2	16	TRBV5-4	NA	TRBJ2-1	TGTGCCAGCAGCCCAGCCGGGACTAGCGGGATTCATGAGCAGTTCTTC	CASSPAGTSGIHEQFF